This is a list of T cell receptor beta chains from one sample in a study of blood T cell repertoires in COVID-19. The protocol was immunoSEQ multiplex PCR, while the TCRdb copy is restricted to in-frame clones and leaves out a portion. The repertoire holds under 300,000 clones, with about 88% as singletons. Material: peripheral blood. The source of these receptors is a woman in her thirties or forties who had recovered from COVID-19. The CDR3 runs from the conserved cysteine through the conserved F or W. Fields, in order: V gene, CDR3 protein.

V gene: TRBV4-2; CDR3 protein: CASSQHQRGEQYF
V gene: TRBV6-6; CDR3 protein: CASTRSPTGPRETQYF
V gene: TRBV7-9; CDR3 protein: CASSRPEGLANNNEQFF
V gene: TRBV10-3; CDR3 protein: CAISETGGSSYEQYF
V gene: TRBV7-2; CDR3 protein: CASSLKGEQGVAGELFF
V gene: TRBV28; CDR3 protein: CASSPTGFATNEKLFF
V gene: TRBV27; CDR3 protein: CASSSQGESEQYF
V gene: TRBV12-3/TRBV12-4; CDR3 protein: CASSHEANEQFF
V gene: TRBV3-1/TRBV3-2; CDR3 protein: CASSQTGSPLINEQFF
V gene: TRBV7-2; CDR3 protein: CASSLAREGRNLNTGELFF
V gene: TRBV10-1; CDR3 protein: CASSGTSGGASPKFF
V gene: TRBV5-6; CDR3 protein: CASSSLGANVLTF
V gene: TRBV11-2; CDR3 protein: CASSSRTNEKLFF
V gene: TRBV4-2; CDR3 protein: CASSQVSGSSYEQYF
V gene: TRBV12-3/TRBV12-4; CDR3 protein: CASSLSAGELFF
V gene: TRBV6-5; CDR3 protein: CASSFSGRAGDTQYF
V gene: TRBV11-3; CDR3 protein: CASSTDGGNEQFF
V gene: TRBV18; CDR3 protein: CASSPPGSGTVVPF
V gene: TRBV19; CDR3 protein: CASSTGEKVTDTQYF
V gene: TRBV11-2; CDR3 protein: CASSPWDISYEQYF
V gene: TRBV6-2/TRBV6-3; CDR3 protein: CASSYSESTDTQYF
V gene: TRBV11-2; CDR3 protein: CASSFRGTGGSLTDTQYF
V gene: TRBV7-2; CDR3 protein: CASSLGTQQPQHF